A selection of T cell receptor beta chains follows, all from one sample in a study of OX40 agonist ivuxolimab in advanced cancers. Using immunoSEQ multiplex PCR, the repertoire was profiled, and TCRdb retains in-frame clones only, with some absent. The repertoire holds around 60,000 clones, with about 93% as singletons. The material was CD4+ or CD8+ T cells sorted from blood, obtained in a trial of the OX40 agonist ivuxolimab. The receptors stem from an adult with an advanced solid tumor such as melanoma, head and neck, liver or kidney cancer. Both conserved end residues are part of each CDR3. D genes are given only for firm matches. A clone size is listed for some rows: how often the clone was seen (once, few, many), or a class if it is expanded.

d_call j_call clone_size v_call cdr3_aa cdr3_nt
- TRBJ1-6 - TRBV11-3 CASRAGESPLHF TGTGCCAGCAGGGCTGGGGAGTCACCCCTCCACTTT
- TRBJ2-7 - TRBV19 CASSDAGPYEQYF TGTGCCAGTTCGGACGCAGGCCCCTACGAGCAGTACTTC
TRBD2 TRBJ2-7 - TRBV5-6 CASSSGLAAAYEQYF TGTGCCAGCAGCTCGGGACTAGCGGCCGCCTACGAGCAGTACTTC
- TRBJ2-5 - TRBV28 CASSGAATFMETQYF TGTGCCAGCAGTGGGGCGGCCACGTTTATGGAGACCCAGTACTTC
TRBD2 TRBJ2-3 - TRBV28 CASSLQAGGGTDTQYF TGTGCCAGCAGCTTGCAAGCGGGAGGGGGGACAGATACGCAGTATTTT
TRBD1 TRBJ2-3 - TRBV2 CASTPGQGATQYF TGTGCCAGCACTCCGGGACAGGGGGCTACGCAGTATTTT
- TRBJ2-6 - TRBV19 CASSLEVSGANVLTF TGTGCCAGTAGTCTCGAAGTCTCTGGGGCCAACGTCCTGACTTTC
TRBD2 TRBJ2-7 - TRBV28 CASRTPSGTSYEQYF TGTGCCAGCCGCACCCCTAGCGGTACCTCCTACGAGCAGTACTTC
TRBD1 TRBJ2-6 - TRBV19 CASSGTGFISGANVLTF TGTGCCAGTAGCGGGACAGGGTTTATCTCTGGGGCCAACGTCCTGACTTTC
- TRBJ2-1 - TRBV11-3 CASSLRGDKDNEQFF TGTGCCAGCAGCTTACGAGGAGACAAAGACAATGAGCAGTTCTTC
TRBD1 TRBJ2-3 - TRBV4-1 CASSQDQDGTGTDTQYF TGCGCCAGCAGCCAAGATCAGGACGGGACAGGGACAGATACGCAGTATTTT
- TRBJ2-1 medium-sized TRBV6-5 CASSNHPSYNEQFF TGTGCCAGCAGCAATCACCCCTCCTACAATGAGCAGTTCTTC
- TRBJ2-7 medium-sized TRBV29-1 CSPTLTCLGEQYF TGCAGCCCTACTTTGACCTGTCTTGGGGAGCAGTACTTC
- TRBJ2-1 - TRBV27 CASSFPGLQGQFF TGTGCCAGCAGTTTCCCGGGACTTCAGGGGCAGTTCTTC
- TRBJ2-7 - TRBV19 CASQRTGSYEQYF TGTGCCAGCCAGAGGACGGGTTCCTACGAGCAGTACTTC
TRBD1 TRBJ1-2 - TRBV6-6 CASSYTGTGSNYGYTF TGTGCCAGCAGTTACACGGGGACAGGTTCTAACTATGGCTACACCTTC
- TRBJ2-5 - TRBV7-2 CASSLAPGPRETQYF TGTGCCAGCAGCTTAGCGCCGGGACCTCGGGAGACCCAGTACTTC
- TRBJ2-1 - TRBV19 CASSIEQWSSYNEQFF TGTGCCAGTAGTATTGAGCAGTGGAGCTCCTACAATGAGCAGTTCTTC
- TRBJ1-3 - TRBV2 CASKEAVLSGNTIYF TGTGCCAGCAAAGAGGCAGTTTTGTCTGGAAACACCATATATTTT
TRBD2 TRBJ2-5 - TRBV7-7 CASSLDRGTSGQETQYF TGTGCTAGCAGCTTAGATCGGGGGACTAGCGGACAAGAGACCCAGTACTTC
- TRBJ2-7 - TRBV4-1 CASSQVGGGLDEQYF TGCGCCAGCAGCCAAGTGGGGGGTGGTCTCGACGAGCAGTACTTC